This T cell receptor beta chain was documented in a study of T-cell memory formation after mild COVID-19. This clonotype was detected a few times. Its antigen is still unknown. Study-wide results and limits: Among CD4+ contracting clones, most were CM and EM, and CD8+ ones EMRA. Cross-reactive memory seemingly joined, as some responding clones were found in pre-infection memory.

TCRdb independently ran MiXCR on the 5' RACE reads; one entry per CDR3 protein. This repertoire shows 170,000 or so distinct CDR3 sequences, about a fifth found once; its top ten account for 23%. The sequenced sample was PBMCs or a T cell subset sorted from them (not recorded which). This sequence was found in an adult woman who had mild COVID-19 (a few samples of this study predate the infection). Cell type and time point are not known.

The CDR3 protein is CASSLANPSGAYNEQFF. The CDR3 region has the DNA TGCGCCAGCAGCTTGGCGAACCCTAGCGGGGCCTACAATGAGCAGTTCTTC. This chain connects TRBV5-1 to TRBJ2-1, with 9 bases that match TRBD2. Per germline, CDR1 SGHRS and CDR2 YFSETQ. This CDR3 comprises 17 residues. J gave up 2 bases and V 0 bases, and 6 bases lay outside the gene matches.